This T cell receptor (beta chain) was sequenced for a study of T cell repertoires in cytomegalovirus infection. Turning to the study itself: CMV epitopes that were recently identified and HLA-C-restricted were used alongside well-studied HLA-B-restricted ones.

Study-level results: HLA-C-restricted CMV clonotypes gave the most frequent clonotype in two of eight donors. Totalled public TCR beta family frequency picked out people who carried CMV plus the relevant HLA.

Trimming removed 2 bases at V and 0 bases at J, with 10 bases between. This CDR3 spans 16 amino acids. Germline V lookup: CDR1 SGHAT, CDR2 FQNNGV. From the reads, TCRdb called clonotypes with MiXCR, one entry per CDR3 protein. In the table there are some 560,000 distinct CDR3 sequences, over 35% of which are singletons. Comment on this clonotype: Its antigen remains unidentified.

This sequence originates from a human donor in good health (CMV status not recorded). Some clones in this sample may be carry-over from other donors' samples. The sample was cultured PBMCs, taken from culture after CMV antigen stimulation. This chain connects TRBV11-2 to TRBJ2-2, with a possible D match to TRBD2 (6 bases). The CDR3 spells CASSLSWTTNTGELFF. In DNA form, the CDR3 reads TGTGCCAGCAGCTTAAGTTGGACTACGAACACCGGGGAGCTGTTTTTT.